The clone carrying this T cell receptor (beta chain) showed up just a few times. Its antigen is unknown. This record belongs to a study of T cells after yellow fever vaccination. It was through 5'RACE template switching that TCR cDNA was made, with a universal primer site and UMIs added. Each CDR3 protein is one row after TCRdb ran MiXCR on the 5' RACE reads. The table records nearly 550,000 distinct CDR3 sequences, around 21% of them present only once. Germline V CDR1 and CDR2: SGHTA, FQGTGA. Deletions cut 6 bases from V and 8 bases from J, with 19 bases between. The CDR3 has 15 amino acids. The study, taken as a whole, reports: Though weaker, the secondary response peaked faster, on day 5 versus 15. Reappearance after the booster was seen for most primary-vaccination clones, at around 95% CD4 and 70% to 90% CD8. FACS-sorted repertoires could contain abundant clonotypes contaminating from the bulk population.

The rearrangement uses TRBV7-3 and TRBJ2-2, with D perhaps TRBD1 (6 bases). Source: PBMCs, taken 15 days after the yellow fever booster vaccination. This receptor was taken from a man aged 25-45 years who received the YFV17D yellow fever vaccine. The CDR3 sequence is CASSLLGTRAGELFF. CDR3 sequence (DNA): TGTGCCAGCAGTCTCCTTGGGACACGCGCTGGGGAGCTGTTTTTT.